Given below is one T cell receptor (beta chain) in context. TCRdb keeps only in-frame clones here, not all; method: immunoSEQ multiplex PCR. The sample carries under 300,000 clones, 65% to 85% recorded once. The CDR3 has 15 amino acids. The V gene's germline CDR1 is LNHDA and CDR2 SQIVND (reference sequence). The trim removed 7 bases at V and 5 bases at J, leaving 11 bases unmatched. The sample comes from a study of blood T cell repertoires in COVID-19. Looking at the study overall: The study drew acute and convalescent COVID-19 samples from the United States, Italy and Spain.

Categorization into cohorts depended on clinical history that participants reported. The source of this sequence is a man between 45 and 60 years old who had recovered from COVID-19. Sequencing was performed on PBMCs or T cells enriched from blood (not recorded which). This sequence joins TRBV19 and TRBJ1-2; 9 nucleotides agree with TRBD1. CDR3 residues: CASNPPGTGRYGYTF. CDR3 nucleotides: TGTGCCAGTAACCCCCCAGGGACAGGGAGGTATGGCTACACCTTC.